Below, 27 T cell receptor beta chains from the same sample are listed, as sequenced in a study of spatial heterogeneity in lung cancer. TCRdb re-called the 5' RACE reads with MiXCR, one entry per CDR3 protein. Here the sample spans over 45,000 distinct CDR3 sequences, approximately 5% being singletons. Documented time point: sample taken at primary tumor resection. Unsorted whole RNA of tumor, nontumor lung or frozen PBMC was sequenced. Material: PBMCs, obtained at surgery. The receptors here all came from a male donor with early-stage non-small cell lung cancer.

This clonotype has more than one count but fewer than ten. This rearrangement joins TRBV5-6 to TRBJ2-5; no clear D gene. Per the germline V gene, CDR1 is SGHDT and CDR2 is YYEEEE. The CDR3 totals 13 residues. The V end lost 4 bases, the J end lost 3 bases, and 10 bases lay between the germline ends. CDR3 bases: TGTGCCAGCAGCATAGCAAGGGAAGAGACCCAGTACTTC. Protein product: CASSIAREETQYF.

This clonotype was detected ten times or more. The CDR3 nucleotides are TGTGCCAGCAGTTGGACAGGGCAGGGCCAGCCCCAGCATTTT. It is translated as CASSWTGQGQPQHF. This rearrangement joins TRBV7-9 to TRBJ1-5, with 8 positions matching TRBD1. Germline V lookup: CDR1 SEHNR, CDR2 FQNEAQ (reference sequence). V lost 6 bases to trimming and J lost 7 bases; unmatched junction nucleotides: 8. This CDR3 is 14 amino acids long.

This clonotype was detected a few times. This rearrangement joins TRBV20-1 to TRBJ1-1; 9 bases line up with TRBD1. The V gene end was trimmed by 5 bases and the J gene end by 4 bases; junction bases not matched to a gene: 8. Germline CDR1 reads DFQATT; CDR2 reads SNEGSKA (reference sequence). The CDR3 loop spans 14 amino acids. CDR3 in DNA: TGCAGTGCTTGGGGACAGGGTTTTTTCACTGAAGCTTTCTTT. Its translation is CSAWGQGFFTEAFF.

This clonotype was recorded at least ten times. The chain joins TRBV28 to TRBJ2-3; no definite D call. CDR1 is MDHEN, CDR2 SYDVKM, per germline. V lost 7 bases and J 3 bases, leaving 8 bases between the germline ends. This CDR3 comprises 12 residues. In DNA, the CDR3 is TGTGCCAGCACCCAGGCGACAGATACGCAGTATTTT. It yields the protein CASTQATDTQYF.

This clonotype appeared many times. The CDR3 nucleotides are TGTGCCATCTATCCAGGGCAGGGGATGGGCAATGAGCAGTTCTTC. The encoded protein is CAIYPGQGMGNEQFF. The V call is TRBV10-3, the J call TRBJ2-1; possible D gene TRBD1, 6 bases. CDR1 and CDR2 (germline): ENHRY, SYGVKD. The CDR3 is made up of 15 amino acids. V lost 8 bases, J lost 6 bases, and 20 bases lay in between.

The chain employs TRBV29-1 and TRBJ2-1; tentatively, D is TRBD1 or TRBD2 (5 bases each). CDR3 length: 12 amino acids. V was trimmed by 7 bases and J by 8 bases, leaving 15 bases between them. Per the germline V gene, CDR1 is SQVTM and CDR2 is ANQGSEA. The CDR3 sequence: CSASQRGDEQFF. The CDR3 DNA follows: TGCAGCGCATCCCAGAGGGGAGATGAGCAGTTCTTC.

There are many counts of this clonotype. The V call is TRBV28, the J call TRBJ2-7; 12 bases fit TRBD2. Unmatched junction bases numbered 10, after V lost 7 bases and J lost 6 bases. CDR3 size: 15 residues. Germline V gene sequence: CDR1 MDHEN, CDR2 SYDVKM. The CDR3 sequence is CASIPTSGRSIEQYF. Written as DNA, the CDR3 is TGTGCCAGCATCCCTACTAGCGGGAGGTCTATCGAGCAGTACTTC. The full variable domain, its missing parts supplied by reference TRBV28 and TRBJ2-7, is DVKVTQSSRYLVKRTGEKVFLECVQDMDHENMFWYRQDPGLGLRLIYFSYDVKMKEKGDIPEGYSVSREKKERFSLILESASTNQTSMYLCASIPTSGRSIEQYFGPGTRLTVT.

This clonotype appeared many times. The chain couples TRBV29-1 to TRBJ2-2, with a possible D match to TRBD2 (6 bases). Trimming cost V 6 bases and J 4 bases, with 15 bases left between them. This CDR3 comprises 14 residues. Germline CDR1 is SQVTM and CDR2 is ANQGSEA. The CDR3 DNA sequence: TGCAGCGTCCACAGAGGAGGGTCCACCGGGGAGCTGTTTTTT. Its protein product is CSVHRGGSTGELFF.

The table lists this clonotype with many counts. V usage is TRBV12-3 or TRBV12-4 and J usage is TRBJ1-1, with D perhaps matching TRBD1 (5 bases). The CDR3 contains 15 residues. V was shortened by 4 bases and J by 4 bases, with 16 bases between the two germline ends. CDR3 region: CASSSGFSGPTEAFF. The CDR3 DNA is TGTGCCAGCAGTTCCGGTTTTTCGGGGCCCACTGAAGCTTTCTTT.

In this sample, this clonotype turned up a few times. This chain connects TRBV11-2 to TRBJ2-7, with TRBD2 matching 8 bases. CDR1 and CDR2 from the germline V gene are SGHAT and FQNNGV. The CDR3 is 14 amino acids. V trimming: 7 bases; J trimming: 4 bases; junction bases outside the gene matches: 9. The CDR3: CASTQDSGIYEQYF. CDR3 nucleotide sequence: TGTGCCAGCACCCAAGATAGCGGGATTTACGAGCAGTACTTC.

At least ten counts were recorded for this clonotype. V and J are TRBV7-2 and TRBJ1-1, with D unclear. CDR1 and CDR2 from the germline V gene are SGHTA and FQGNSA. V was pared by 3 bases and J by 6 bases, with 5 bases between. The CDR3 consists of 11 residues. CDR3 coding DNA: TGTGCCAGCAGCTTTGGGCCTGAAGCTTTCTTT. This encodes CASSFGPEAFF. Full variable domain (remainder filled in from reference TRBV7-2 and TRBJ1-1): GAGVSQSPSNKVTEKGKDVELRCDPISGHTALYWYRQSLGQGLEFLIYFQGNSAPDKSGLPSDRFSAERTGGSVSTLTIQRTQQEDSAVYLCASSFGPEAFFGQGTRLTVV.

This clonotype was recorded many times. The genes are TRBV4-1 and TRBJ2-7, with D possibly called TRBD1 or TRBD2 (5 bases each). Trimming removed 4 bases at V and 3 bases at J, with 19 bases between. The CDR3 has 16 residues. Germline lookup yields CDR1 MGHRA and CDR2 YSYEKL. In nucleotides, the CDR3 is TGCGCCAGCAGCCCCGCCGGGGCGCGCGGCGTCTACGAGCAGTACTTC. This encodes CASSPAGARGVYEQYF.

This clonotype was detected ten times or more. V gene TRBV20-1 combines with J gene TRBJ2-3, with D unresolved. CDR1 is DFQATT, CDR2 SNEGSKA, per germline (reference sequence). There are 14 residues in the CDR3. V lost 5 bases and J 1 base, leaving 13 bases between the germline ends. Written as DNA, the CDR3 is TGCAGTGCTTCGAAGGGTAGTGGCACAGATACGCAGTATTTT. Its protein is CSASKGSGTDTQYF.

The table lists this clonotype with many counts. The chain uses TRBV7-9 and TRBJ1-2; the D is unclear. V shed 5 bases and J shed 3 bases, with 7 bases lying between them. This CDR3 is 12 amino acids long. The V gene's germline CDR1 is SEHNR and CDR2 FQNEAQ (reference sequence). Here the CDR3 DNA reads TGTGCCAGCAGCCGGACTGACTATGGCTACACCTTC. The encoded protein is CASSRTDYGYTF.

This clonotype was recorded at least ten times. The chain uses TRBV7-9 and TRBJ1-1, with D perhaps matching TRBD1 (6 bases). Trimming pared 8 bases from V and 4 bases from J, leaving 17 bases between. Germline V gene sequence: CDR1 SEHNR, CDR2 FQNEAQ (reference sequence). This CDR3 comprises 14 residues. The CDR3 loop reads CASPHPRGSTEAFF. Written as DNA, the CDR3 is TGTGCCAGCCCCCATCCCAGGGGTAGCACTGAAGCTTTCTTT.

This clonotype was counted at least ten times. The genes are TRBV7-9 and TRBJ1-4; a weak D match, TRBD1 (5 bases). The CDR3 runs 14 residues. Trimming cost V 3 bases and J 8 bases, with 13 bases left between them. Germline lookup yields CDR1 SEHNR and CDR2 FQNEAQ (reference sequence). Here the CDR3 reads CASSFNGAREKLFF. The CDR3 nucleotides read TGTGCCAGCAGCTTTAACGGGGCGCGGGAAAAACTGTTTTTT.

This clonotype occurred many times. The V call is TRBV12-3 or TRBV12-4, the J call TRBJ2-7; 8 bases are shared with TRBD2. Trimming at V came to 5 bases and at J to 2 bases, leaving 5 bases not matched to a gene. The CDR3 extends over 14 amino acids. CDR3: CASSTSGGPYEQYF. The CDR3 DNA follows: TGTGCCAGCAGTACTAGCGGAGGCCCCTACGAGCAGTACTTC.

In this sample, this clonotype turned up many times. The chain couples TRBV11-2 to TRBJ2-1, with D unclear. CDR3 size: 14 residues. Germline CDR1 and CDR2: SGHAT and FQNNGV. V lost 4 bases, J lost 3 bases, and 10 bases lay in between. The CDR3 coding sequence is TGTGCCAGCAGCTCCCGTAACTTCTACAATGAGCAGTTCTTC. It specifies CASSSRNFYNEQFF.

The rearrangement links TRBV29-1 to TRBJ2-3; TRBD1 agrees at 8 bases. The germline gives CDR1 SQVTM, CDR2 ANQGSEA. CDR3 length: 17 amino acids. V was clipped by 6 bases and J by 3 bases; unmatched bases: 17. As DNA, the CDR3 is TGCAGCGTCGGACCTCCCGCTGACAGGGGTGGGACAGATACGCAGTATTTT. Amino acid sequence: CSVGPPADRGGTDTQYF.

As for this clonotype: This may be a read error: a much more frequent sequence differs by one nucleotide. J is TRBJ2-2 and V is TRBV18, with D uncertain. V was shortened by 0 bases and J by 5 bases, with 7 bases between the two germline ends. From germline, CDR1 is KGHSH and CDR2 LQKENI. The CDR3 spans 14 residues. The CDR3 sequence is CASSPPPVTGELFF. In DNA form, the CDR3 reads TGTGCCAGCTCACCACCACCGGTAACCGGGGAGCTGTTTTTT.

This clonotype was recorded many times. The chain is built from TRBV29-1 and TRBJ2-7; the match to TRBD1 covers 10 bases. V gave up 7 bases and J gave up 2 bases; unmatched junction bases: 8. The germline V gene encodes CDR1 SQVTM and CDR2 ANQGSEA. This CDR3 is 14 amino acids long. The DNA for the CDR3 is TGCAGCGCTGACTCCGGGACAGGGGCCTACGAGCAGTACTTC. Translation: CSADSGTGAYEQYF.

This clonotype came up many times. The rearrangement joins TRBV7-2 to TRBJ2-5; D not certain. This CDR3 is 15 amino acids long. Trimming stripped 1 base from V and 5 bases from J, with 14 bases between. From germline, CDR1 is SGHTA and CDR2 FQGNSA. The CDR3, as DNA: TGTGCCAGCAGCTTAGTTTTGATACCGAGCGAGACCCAGTACTTC. Amino acid sequence: CASSLVLIPSETQYF.

This clonotype was seen many times. The chain couples TRBV10-2 to TRBJ2-7; 12 nucleotides align to TRBD2. The J segment lost 2 bases and the V segment lost 5 bases, leaving 1 base of the junction unmatched. This CDR3 has 14 residues. Germline CDR1 is WSHSY and CDR2 is SAAADI. The DNA for the CDR3 is TGCGCCAGCAGTCTAGCGGGAGGGCCCTACGAGCAGTACTTC. Protein sequence: CASSLAGGPYEQYF.

This clonotype was recorded at least ten times. V and J are TRBV4-2 and TRBJ2-7; the match to TRBD1 covers 9 bases. This CDR3 region has 16 residues. From germline, CDR1 is LGHNA and CDR2 YNFKEQ. V was clipped by 0 bases and J by 2 bases; unmatched bases: 5. The DNA for the CDR3 is TGTGCCAGCAGCCAAGAACCGGGACAGGGAACCTACGAGCAGTACTTC. It specifies CASSQEPGQGTYEQYF.

This clonotype was observed at least ten times. V is TRBV20-1 and J is TRBJ1-5; TRBD1 matches at 7 bases. Germline CDR1 and CDR2: DFQATT and SNEGSKA (reference sequence). The V and J ends lost 6 bases and 5 bases, in that order; junction bases with no gene match: 7. This CDR3 has 13 residues. The CDR3 loop reads CSARQGGDQPQHF. CDR3 bases: TGCAGTGCCAGACAGGGAGGAGATCAGCCCCAGCATTTT.

This clonotype appeared many times. The chain employs TRBV7-2 and TRBJ2-7, with D perhaps being TRBD1 or TRBD2 (5 bases each). Germline-derived CDR1 and CDR2 are SGHTA and FQGNSA. V lost 5 bases to trimming and J lost 3 bases, with 14 bases between them. CDR3 length: 14 residues. CDR3 residues: CASSPSGGNYEQYF. The CDR3 DNA reads as TGTGCCAGCAGCCCCAGTGGGGGAAACTACGAGCAGTACTTC.

The table lists this clonotype with many counts. The chain joins TRBV7-2 to TRBJ1-2, with TRBD1 identical over 7 bases. Germline lookup yields CDR1 SGHTA and CDR2 FQGNSA. V trimming: 5 bases; J trimming: 5 bases; junction bases outside the gene matches: 14. This CDR3 comprises 16 residues. The CDR3 sequence is CASSRTVGGASYGYTF. The CDR3 DNA reads as TGTGCCAGCAGCCGAACCGTAGGGGGCGCGAGTTATGGCTACACCTTC.